Here is one T cell receptor beta chain with its context. Germline V gene sequence: CDR1 SGHAT, CDR2 FQNNGV. The CDR3 is 14 residues long. Trimming removed 8 bases from V and 2 bases from J; junction bases left unmatched: 6. The source of the sample is a study of blood T cell repertoires in COVID-19. Across the whole study: Italy, Spain and the United States were the sources of the convalescent and acute COVID-19 samples. Sample material is recorded as cDNA or gDNA derived from T cells, B-cell-depleted T cells, or PBMCs.

Original processing notes: Amplification of reference gene primers was used by the study to estimate nucleated cell counts. Method: immunoSEQ multiplex PCR; TCRdb's copy keeps in-frame clones and lacks some. D and trimming were read from the DNA, whereas the V and J calls and clone size are those reported in that table. The repertoire holds about 270,000 clones, with about 89% as singletons. Input material: peripheral blood. The chain combines TRBV11-2 with TRBJ2-3; 8 bases are shared with TRBD2. The TCR was taken from a man between 35 and 55 years old with active or convalescent COVID-19. CDR3 loop: CASGGLGLTDTQYF. DNA of the CDR3: TGTGCCAGCGGGGGACTAGGGCTCACAGATACGCAGTATTTT.